The rows below give T cell receptor beta chains drawn from one sample of a study of blood T cell repertoires in COVID-19. This table comes from immunoSEQ multiplex PCR, and its TCRdb copy is limited to in-frame clones, with some not included. The sample has roughly 570,000 clones, approximately 91% seen once. Sequencing input: peripheral blood. The receptors derive from a woman between 50 and 59 years old with COVID-19, enrolled during active disease. The CDR3 runs from the conserved cysteine through the conserved F or W. The order of the fields is J gene, CDR3 length, D gene, clone size, V gene, CDR3 protein, CDR3 DNA. D genes are given only for firm matches. Expanded clones are given a class, and other clones once, few, many or no size at all.

TRBJ1-2	15	NA	NA	TRBV7-8	CASSPASEGNYGYTF	TGTGCCAGCAGCCCCGCGAGCGAGGGTAACTATGGCTACACCTTC
TRBJ1-2	15	NA	few	TRBV4-2	CASSPGEGNPYGYTF	TGTGCCAGCAGCCCCGGGGAAGGGAACCCCTATGGCTACACCTTC
TRBJ1-4	14	NA	NA	TRBV2	CASSVSEFNEKLFF	TGTGCCAGCAGTGTGTCCGAGTTTAATGAAAAACTGTTTTTT
TRBJ2-3	13	NA	NA	TRBV12-3/TRBV12-4	CASRYAAPGAQYF	TGTGCCAGCCGATACGCCGCCCCGGGGGCGCAGTATTTT
TRBJ1-5	15	TRBD1	NA	TRBV6-2/TRBV6-3	CASSYGTGYSQPQHF	TGTGCCAGCAGTTATGGGACAGGCTACTCTCAGCCCCAGCATTTT
TRBJ2-2	17	NA	NA	TRBV5-1	CASSLIDLVRGTGELFF	TGCGCCAGCAGCTTGATTGACTTGGTGCGAGGCACCGGGGAGCTGTTTTTT
TRBJ2-2	14	NA	NA	TRBV29-1	CSVAGGLNTGELFF	TGCAGCGTTGCTGGGGGCCTGAACACCGGGGAGCTGTTTTTT
TRBJ1-2	13	NA	NA	TRBV5-6	CASSLVPLDGYTF	TGTGCCAGCAGCTTAGTCCCACTTGATGGCTACACCTTC
TRBJ2-7	13	NA	NA	TRBV30	CAWSVGASYEQYF	TGTGCCTGGAGTGTGGGGGCTTCCTACGAGCAGTACTTC
TRBJ1-1	15	NA	NA	TRBV19	CASSISGSSNTEAFF	TGTGCCAGTAGTATATCGGGGAGCTCAAACACTGAAGCTTTCTTT
TRBJ1-2	13	NA	NA	TRBV7-9	CASSLTGAYGYTF	TGTGCCAGCAGCTTGACGGGAGCCTATGGCTACACCTTC
TRBJ1-1	12	NA	NA	TRBV11-2	CASSSLQLEAFF	TGTGCCAGCAGCTCGCTACAGCTTGAAGCTTTCTTT
TRBJ1-1	14	NA	NA	TRBV28	CATSEQGRDTEAFF	TGTGCCACCTCGGAACAGGGTAGGGACACTGAAGCTTTCTTT
TRBJ2-7	13	TRBD2	NA	TRBV30	CAWSTSGGYEQYF	TGTGCCTGGAGTACCAGCGGGGGCTACGAGCAGTACTTC
TRBJ1-1	11	NA	NA	TRBV30	CAWMARAEAFF	TGTGCCTGGATGGCCCGGGCTGAAGCTTTCTTT
TRBJ1-5	15	TRBD1	NA	TRBV19	CASCAATGSFQPQHF	TGTGCCAGTTGTGCGGCGACAGGGAGTTTTCAGCCCCAGCATTTT
TRBJ2-1	16	NA	NA	TRBV19	CASSVSTSSSYNEQFF	TGTGCCAGTAGTGTTTCAACTAGCTCCTCCTACAATGAGCAGTTCTTC
TRBJ1-2	15	NA	once	TRBV29-1	CSVNDEGRANYGYTF	TGCAGCGTTAATGATGAGGGTCGGGCTAACTATGGCTACACCTTC
TRBJ1-1	14	TRBD1	NA	TRBV27	CASSAGQGYTEAFF	TGTGCCAGCAGCGCGGGACAGGGGTACACTGAAGCTTTCTTT
TRBJ1-5	13	NA	NA	TRBV6-5	CASGENGNQPQHF	TGTGCCAGCGGGGAGAACGGTAATCAGCCCCAGCATTTT
TRBJ2-2	15	TRBD2	NA	TRBV7-8	CASSAGLAGAGELFF	TGTGCCAGCAGCGCGGGACTAGCGGGGGCCGGGGAGCTGTTTTTT
TRBJ2-1	15	TRBD2	NA	TRBV4-2	CASSPRRGAYNEQFF	TGTGCCAGCAGCCCTCGGCGGGGGGCCTACAATGAGCAGTTCTTC
TRBJ2-1	21	TRBD2	NA	TRBV6-1	CASSEALRAGTGPGGHNEQFF	TGTGCCAGCAGTGAAGCGCTTCGGGCTGGGACGGGACCGGGAGGGCACAATGAGCAGTTCTTC
TRBJ2-5	13	NA	NA	TRBV19	CASSIDTEETQYF	TGTGCCAGTAGTATAGATACGGAAGAGACCCAGTACTTC
TRBJ2-7	13	NA	NA	TRBV27	CVSSRAGSYEQYF	TGTGTCAGCAGTAGGGCGGGGTCCTACGAGCAGTACTTC
TRBJ1-5	16	NA	NA	TRBV27	CASRPLYRGSNQPQHF	TGTGCCAGCAGACCTTTATACCGGGGTAGCAATCAGCCCCAGCATTTT
TRBJ1-1	12	NA	NA	TRBV19	CASRQQDTEAFF	TGTGCCAGTAGACAACAGGACACTGAAGCTTTCTTT
TRBJ2-1	14	NA	NA	TRBV30	CAWSSQGRVNEQFF	TGTGCCTGGAGTTCACAGGGTCGAGTCAATGAGCAGTTCTTC
TRBJ2-3	16	TRBD2	NA	TRBV24-1	CATQRNGGAQRDTQYF	TGTGCCACCCAACGAAACGGGGGGGCGCAAAGGGATACGCAGTATTTT
TRBJ1-5	14	NA	NA	TRBV19	CASSRRSNNQPQHF	TGTGCCAGTAGTAGAAGGAGTAACAATCAGCCCCAGCATTTT
TRBJ1-3	17	TRBD1	NA	TRBV30	CAWSPRGQADSGNTIYF	TGTGCCTGGAGTCCTCGCGGACAGGCGGACTCTGGAAACACCATATATTTT
TRBJ1-5	15	NA	NA	TRBV19	CASSIGRGTYQPQHF	TGTGCCAGTAGTATAGGCCGAGGAACCTATCAGCCCCAGCATTTT
TRBJ1-5	14	NA	NA	TRBV5-1	CASSLDGGNQPQHF	TGCGCCAGCAGCTTGGACGGAGGCAATCAGCCCCAGCATTTT
TRBJ1-2	13	TRBD1	NA	TRBV6-6	CASSLRTGLGYTF	TGTGCCAGCAGTTTGCGGACAGGGCTTGGCTACACCTTC
TRBJ1-1	15	TRBD1	few	TRBV5-1	CASSLADRGDTEAFF	TGCGCCAGCAGCTTGGCCGACAGGGGGGACACTGAAGCTTTCTTT
TRBJ1-6	13	NA	NA	TRBV10-3	CAISRDINSPLHF	TGTGCCATCAGCCGGGACATCAATTCACCCCTCCACTTT
TRBJ2-5	16	NA	NA	TRBV29-1	CSVEIPLGLPGETQYF	TGCAGCGTCGAAATCCCACTCGGTCTCCCGGGGGAGACCCAGTACTTC
TRBJ2-5	15	TRBD1	once	TRBV19	CASSGTGEFGETQYF	TGTGCCAGTTCCGGGACAGGGGAGTTCGGAGAGACCCAGTACTTC
TRBJ2-2	15	NA	NA	TRBV18	CASSLLTGDTGELFF	TGTGCCAGCTCCCTCCTGACCGGGGACACCGGGGAGCTGTTTTTT
TRBJ1-1	15	NA	NA	TRBV5-1	CASSLLTGENTEAFF	TGCGCCAGCAGCTTGTTGACAGGAGAGAACACTGAAGCTTTCTTT
TRBJ1-2	15	TRBD1	NA	TRBV11-3	CASSSGRTGPYGYTF	TGTGCCAGCAGTTCTGGCCGGACAGGGCCTTATGGCTACACCTTC
TRBJ1-5	16	TRBD1	NA	TRBV7-2	CASSLGGGQGHQPQHF	TGTGCCAGCAGCTTAGGGGGGGGACAGGGACATCAGCCCCAGCATTTT